What follows are 5 T cell receptor beta chains derived from one specimen sequenced in a study of T cell changes during pregnancy in multiple sclerosis. Here immunoSEQ multiplex PCR was the method, and the copy in TCRdb shows in-frame clones only, minus some. The sample shows fewer than 85,000 clones, about 94% of them seen only once. The material sequenced was peripheral blood, taken in the third trimester of pregnancy. The receptors shown here come from a female donor with multiple sclerosis, enrolled in a pregnancy study.

This sequence joins TRBV6-1 and TRBJ2-7; D is possibly TRBD1 (5 bases). This CDR3 has 12 residues. The V gene lost 8 bases and the J gene lost 3 bases, with 11 bases spanning the gap. Germline V gives CDR1 MNHNS, CDR2 SASEGT. CDR3 sequence (DNA): TGTGCCAGCGAGACAGCCGGCTACGAGCAGTACTTC. This codes for CASETAGYEQYF.

The rearrangement links TRBV2 to TRBJ2-7; 9 bases are shared with TRBD1. V shed 4 bases, J shed 2 bases, and the junction held 0 bases outside the gene matches. Germline V CDR1 and CDR2: SNHLY, FYNNEI. The CDR3 totals 13 residues. In DNA form, the CDR3 reads TGTGCCAGCAGTGGGGACAGGGCCTACGAGCAGTACTTC. It yields the protein CASSGDRAYEQYF. Full variable domain (missing parts from reference TRBV2 and TRBJ2-7): EPEVTQTPSHQVTQMGQEVILRCVPISNHLYFYWYRQILGQKVEFLVSFYNNEISEKSEIFDDQFSVERPDGSNFTLKIRSTKLEDSAMYFCASSGDRAYEQYFGPGTRLTVT.

This chain connects TRBV6-1 to TRBJ2-2; D might be TRBD1 (6 bases). This CDR3 is 14 amino acids long. CDR1 is MNHNS and CDR2 is SASEGT in the germline V gene. The ends were cut back, 6 bases at V and 7 bases at J, with 15 bases in the middle. DNA of the CDR3: TGTGCCAGCAGGGTCCCAGGGGCGAACGGGGAGCTGTTTTTT. Protein sequence: CASRVPGANGELFF.

The chain combines TRBV11-2 with TRBJ2-5, with 8 bases fitting TRBD1. Germline assignment: CDR1 SGHAT and CDR2 FQNNGV. After removal of 5 bases from V and 5 bases from J, the junction contained 7 bases not matched to a gene. The CDR3 length is 14 residues. The CDR3 protein is CASSADRGRETQYF. CDR3 in DNA: TGTGCCAGCAGCGCCGACAGGGGACGCGAGACCCAGTACTTC.

V gene TRBV4-2 combines with J gene TRBJ2-2; a weak D match, TRBD2 (5 bases). This CDR3 contains 17 residues. The V and J ends lost 1 base and 5 bases respectively, with 17 bases between them. Germline assignment: CDR1 LGHNA and CDR2 YNFKEQ. DNA for the CDR3: TGTGCCAGCAGCCAAGGAGGGCTGGGGTCGGGAACCGGGGAGCTGTTTTTT. Protein: CASSQGGLGSGTGELFF.